These T cell receptor beta chains were read from a single sample in a study of type 1 regulatory T cells. What these receptors recognize is not known. TCRdb independently ran MiXCR on the reads; one entry per CDR3 protein. The sample holds more than 60,000 distinct CDR3 sequences; about 48% are singletons and the top ten take more than 2%. Material for sequencing was cultured non-Tr1 T cells, either the whole culture or a sorted T cell fraction (not recorded which). Receptors originate from a human donor in good health. CDR3s include the opening cysteine and the closing phenylalanine or tryptophan. A D gene is named only where the DNA matches it firmly. For some rows the clone size is stated as once, few or many, or as a class when expanded; others skip it.

v_call	j_call	d_call	cdr3_length	clone_size	cdr3_nt	cdr3_aa
TRBV7-9	TRBJ1-4	NA	15	NA	TGTGCCAGCAGCTTAAAAGGGGGGAGTAATGAAAAACTGTTTTTT	CASSLKGGSNEKLFF
TRBV5-1	TRBJ2-1	TRBD2	15	NA	TGCGCCAGCAGCTTCGGGACTAACCGGGGGAATGAGCAGTTCTTC	CASSFGTNRGNEQFF
TRBV2	TRBJ2-7	TRBD1	13	few	TGTGCCAGCAGTGGGACAGGGATCTACGAGCAGTACTTC	CASSGTGIYEQYF
TRBV7-9	TRBJ2-7	TRBD1	15	NA	TGTGCCAGCAGCCTTGCAGGGACAGGGGGCATCGAGCAGTACTTC	CASSLAGTGGIEQYF
TRBV28	TRBJ2-1	TRBD2	16	few	TGTGCCAGCAGTTTGAGCGGGGGGGCAACCTACAATGAGCAGTTCTTC	CASSLSGGATYNEQFF
TRBV18	TRBJ2-5	NA	12	few	TGTGCCAGCTCACCGGCTCGAGAGACCCAGTACTTC	CASSPARETQYF
TRBV10-3	TRBJ2-2	TRBD1	13	few	TGTGCCATCAGTGCGACAGGGGTCGGGGAGCTGTTTTTT	CAISATGVGELFF
TRBV7-9	TRBJ1-1	NA	16	few	TGTGCCAGCAGCTTAGCGTTAGGCAGCCCAGGGGAGGAAGCTTTCTTT	CASSLALGSPGEEAFF
TRBV12-3/TRBV12-4	TRBJ1-1	TRBD1	13	few	TGTGCCAGCAGACCAGGGACAGGGTTCGGAGCTTTCTTT	CASRPGTGFGAFF
TRBV7-2	TRBJ2-7	TRBD1	15	few	TGTGCCAGCAGCTTAGCCGGGACAGGGGCCTACGAGCAGTACTTC	CASSLAGTGAYEQYF
TRBV7-2	TRBJ2-1	TRBD2	16	NA	TGTGCCAGCAGCTTACATTCTAGCGGGGGGGCCAGGGAGCAGTTCTTC	CASSLHSSGGAREQFF
TRBV5-4	TRBJ2-3	NA	15	once	TGTGCCAGCAGCTTGGTCCGGGATTGGGCAGATACGCAGTATTTT	CASSLVRDWADTQYF
TRBV20-1	TRBJ1-5	NA	14	NA	TGCAGTGCAGCCGGGACAAGGGTCGATCAGCCCCAGCATTTT	CSAAGTRVDQPQHF
TRBV7-9	TRBJ2-1	NA	14	NA	TGTGCCGCCGGCGGCGGCAGCGGGTACAATGAGCAGTTCTTC	CAAGGGSGYNEQFF
TRBV7-2	TRBJ2-7	NA	15	NA	TGTGCCAGCAGTGAGGGACCGGGGGGCGGCTACGAGCAGTACTTC	CASSEGPGGGYEQYF
TRBV7-9	TRBJ1-1	NA	16	NA	TGTGCCAGCAGCCCATCGGGACCGATGATGAACACTGAAGCTTTCTTT	CASSPSGPMMNTEAFF
TRBV7-9	TRBJ1-1	NA	12	NA	TGTGCCAGCAGCGCCACAGGGCCTGAAGCTTTCTTT	CASSATGPEAFF
TRBV11-3	TRBJ2-1	TRBD1	13	NA	TGTGCCAGCAGCCGCGGACAGGAAAATGAGCAGTTCTTC	CASSRGQENEQFF
TRBV3-1	TRBJ2-1	TRBD2	15	few	TGTGCCAGCAGCCAAGATAGCGGGGGTTACAATGAGCAGTTCTTC	CASSQDSGGYNEQFF
TRBV5-1	TRBJ2-5	NA	13	few	TGCGCCAGCAGCTTGGTACTAGCCGAGACCCAGTACTTC	CASSLVLAETQYF
TRBV18	TRBJ1-2	NA	13	NA	TGTGCCAGCTCACCAGGAGGGACCTATGGCTACACCTTC	CASSPGGTYGYTF
TRBV9	TRBJ2-7	NA	15	many	TGTGCCAGCAGCGTAGGCCCGGACCCGATCTACGAGCAGTACTTC	CASSVGPDPIYEQYF
TRBV11-2	TRBJ2-7	NA	15	NA	TGTGCCAGCAGAATGTTGGGTGGGCTGACCTTGGAGCAGTACTTC	CASRMLGGLTLEQYF
TRBV7-2	TRBJ2-7	TRBD1	14	NA	TGTGCCAGCAGCTCCCGACAGGGACGCTACGAGCAGTACTTC	CASSSRQGRYEQYF
TRBV5-1	TRBJ1-6	TRBD1	19	NA	TGCGCCAGCAGCTTTCACAGGGGAGGAATAGCGGCCTATAATTCACCCCTCCACTTT	CASSFHRGGIAAYNSPLHF
TRBV5-1	TRBJ2-7	TRBD1	15	many	TGCGCCAGCAGCTTGGTTCCCGACAGGGTCTACGAGCAGTACTTC	CASSLVPDRVYEQYF
TRBV7-9	TRBJ2-3	TRBD2	19	NA	TGTGCCAGCAGCTTTTTATATGTCCTAGCGGGGAGAAGCACAGATACGCAGTATTTT	CASSFLYVLAGRSTDTQYF
TRBV10-3	TRBJ1-5	TRBD1	13	few	TGTGCCGTCGGGACAGGGGGAGGTCAGCCCCAGCATTTT	CAVGTGGGQPQHF
TRBV5-1	TRBJ2-7	NA	13	few	TGCGCCAGCAGCTGGGGGAGTACGGACGAGCAGTACTTC	CASSWGSTDEQYF
TRBV5-1	TRBJ2-7	NA	12	NA	TGCGCCAGCAGCTGGACCCTCTACGAGCAGTACTTC	CASSWTLYEQYF
TRBV5-1	TRBJ2-2	TRBD1	16	few	TGCGCCAGCAGCTTGGGCGACAGGGGGGACACCGGGGAGCTGTTTTTT	CASSLGDRGDTGELFF